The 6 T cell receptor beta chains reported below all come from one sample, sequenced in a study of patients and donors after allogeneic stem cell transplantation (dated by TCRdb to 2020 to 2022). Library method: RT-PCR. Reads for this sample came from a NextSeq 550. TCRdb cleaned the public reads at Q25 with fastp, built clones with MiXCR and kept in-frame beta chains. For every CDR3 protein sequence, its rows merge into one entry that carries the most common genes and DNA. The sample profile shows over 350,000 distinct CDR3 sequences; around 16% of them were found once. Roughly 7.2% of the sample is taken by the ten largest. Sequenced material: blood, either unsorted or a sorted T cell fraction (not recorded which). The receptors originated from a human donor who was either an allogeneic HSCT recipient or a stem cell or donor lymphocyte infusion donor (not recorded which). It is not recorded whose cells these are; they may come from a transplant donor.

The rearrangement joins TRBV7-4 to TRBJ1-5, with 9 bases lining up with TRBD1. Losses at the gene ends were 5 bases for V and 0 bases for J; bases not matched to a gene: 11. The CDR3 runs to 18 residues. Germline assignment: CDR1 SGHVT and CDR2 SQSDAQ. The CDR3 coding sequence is TGTGCCAGCAGCCCGGGACAGGGCCTCCAAAATAGCAATCAGCCCCAGCATTTT. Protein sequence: CASSPGQGLQNSNQPQHF.

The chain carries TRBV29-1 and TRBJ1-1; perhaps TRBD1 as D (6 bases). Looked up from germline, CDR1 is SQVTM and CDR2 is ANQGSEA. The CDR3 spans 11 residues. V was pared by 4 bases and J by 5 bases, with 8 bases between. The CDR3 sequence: CSVVRGTEAFF. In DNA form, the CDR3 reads TGCAGCGTTGTAAGGGGGACTGAAGCTTTCTTT.

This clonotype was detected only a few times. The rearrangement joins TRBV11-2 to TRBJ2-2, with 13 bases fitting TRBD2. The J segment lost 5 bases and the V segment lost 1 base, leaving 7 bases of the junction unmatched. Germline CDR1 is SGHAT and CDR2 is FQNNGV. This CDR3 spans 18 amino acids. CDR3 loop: CASSLVGLAGVRTGELFF. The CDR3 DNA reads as TGTGCCAGCAGCTTAGTTGGACTAGCGGGAGTAAGGACCGGGGAGCTGTTTTTT.

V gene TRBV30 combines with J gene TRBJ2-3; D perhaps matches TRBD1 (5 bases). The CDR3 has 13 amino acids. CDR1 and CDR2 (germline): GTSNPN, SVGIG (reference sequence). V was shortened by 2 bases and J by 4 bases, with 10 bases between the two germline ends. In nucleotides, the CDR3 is TGTGCCTGGAGTCGAAGGGGCCCAGATACGCAGTATTTT. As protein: CAWSRRGPDTQYF.

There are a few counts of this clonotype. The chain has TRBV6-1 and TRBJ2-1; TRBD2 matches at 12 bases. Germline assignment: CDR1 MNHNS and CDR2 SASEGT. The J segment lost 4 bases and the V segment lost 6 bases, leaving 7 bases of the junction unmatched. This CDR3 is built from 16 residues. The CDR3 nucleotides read TGTGCCAGCAGGCGGACTAGCGGGAAAGTATACAATGAGCAGTTCTTC. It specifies CASRRTSGKVYNEQFF.

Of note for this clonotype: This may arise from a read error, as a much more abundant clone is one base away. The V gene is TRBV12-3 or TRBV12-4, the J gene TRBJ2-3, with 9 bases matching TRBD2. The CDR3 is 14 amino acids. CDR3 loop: CASRLAGATDTQYF. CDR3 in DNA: TGTGCCAGCAGATTAGCGGGGGCCACAGATACGCAGTATTTT.